This T cell receptor (beta chain) was recovered during a study of T cell repertoires in cytomegalovirus infection. From the reads, TCRdb called clonotypes with MiXCR, one entry per CDR3 protein. This sample carries around 450,000 distinct CDR3 sequences, approximately 31% of them seen once, and the ten largest clones take roughly 13%. Study outcomes and limitations: Summed public TCR beta family frequency identified CMV carriers bearing the relevant HLA. HLA-C-restricted CMV clonotypes gave the most frequent clonotype in two of eight donors.

In this sample, this clonotype turned up many times. Antigen unknown. The sequencing input was PBMCs. The sequence derives from a human donor in good health (CMV status not recorded). Some clones in this sample may be carry-over from other donors' samples.

CDR3 in amino acids: CASSEAEILISNQPQHF. CDR3 DNA: TGTGCCAGCAGTGAAGCGGAAATACTTATCAGCAATCAGCCCCAGCATTTT. V is TRBV6-1 and J is TRBJ1-5; no firm D call. This CDR3 comprises 17 residues. Germline V gene data show CDR1 as MNHNS and CDR2 as SASEGT. Trimming cost V 0 bases and J 1 base, with 13 bases left between them.